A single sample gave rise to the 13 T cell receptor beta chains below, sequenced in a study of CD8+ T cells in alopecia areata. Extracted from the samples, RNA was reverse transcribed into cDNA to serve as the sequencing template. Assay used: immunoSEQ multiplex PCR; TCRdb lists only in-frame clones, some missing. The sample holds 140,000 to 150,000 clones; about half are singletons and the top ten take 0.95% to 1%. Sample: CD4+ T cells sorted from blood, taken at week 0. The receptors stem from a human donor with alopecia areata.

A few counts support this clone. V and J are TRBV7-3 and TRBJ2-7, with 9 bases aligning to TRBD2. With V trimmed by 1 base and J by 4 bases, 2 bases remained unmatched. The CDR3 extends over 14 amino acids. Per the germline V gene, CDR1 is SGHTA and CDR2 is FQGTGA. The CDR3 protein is CASSLSSGSYEQYF. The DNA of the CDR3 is TGTGCCAGCAGCTTAAGTAGCGGGAGTTACGAGCAGTACTTC.

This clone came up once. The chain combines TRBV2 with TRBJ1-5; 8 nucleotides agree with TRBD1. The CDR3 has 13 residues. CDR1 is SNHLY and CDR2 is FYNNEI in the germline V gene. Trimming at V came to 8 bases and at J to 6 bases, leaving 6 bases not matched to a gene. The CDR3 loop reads CASGQGKLQPQHF. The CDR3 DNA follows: TGTGCCAGCGGACAGGGAAAACTTCAGCCCCAGCATTTT.

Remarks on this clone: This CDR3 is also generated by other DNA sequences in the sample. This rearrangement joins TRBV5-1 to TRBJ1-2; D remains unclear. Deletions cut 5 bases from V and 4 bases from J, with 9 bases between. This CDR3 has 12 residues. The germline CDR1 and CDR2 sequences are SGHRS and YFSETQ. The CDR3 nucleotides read TGCGCCAGCAGAGCGGACTCCTATGGCTACACCTTC. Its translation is CASRADSYGYTF. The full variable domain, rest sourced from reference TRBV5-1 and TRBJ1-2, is KAGVTQTPRYLIKTRGQQVTLSCSPISGHRSVSWYQQTPGQGLQFLFEYFSETQRNKGNFPGRFSGRQFSNSRSEMNVSTLELGDSALYLCASRADSYGYTFGSGTRLTVV.

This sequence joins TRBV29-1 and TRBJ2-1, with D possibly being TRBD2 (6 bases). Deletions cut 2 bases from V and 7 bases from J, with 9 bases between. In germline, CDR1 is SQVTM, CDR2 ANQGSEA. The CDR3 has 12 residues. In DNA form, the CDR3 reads TGCAGCGTTGAACCCGGGAGTAATGAGCAGTTCTTC. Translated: CSVEPGSNEQFF.

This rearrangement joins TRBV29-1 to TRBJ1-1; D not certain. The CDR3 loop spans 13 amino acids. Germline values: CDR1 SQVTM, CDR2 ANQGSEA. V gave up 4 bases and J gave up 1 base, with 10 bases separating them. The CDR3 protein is CSVVGSANTEAFF. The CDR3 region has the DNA TGCAGCGTTGTAGGGTCGGCGAACACTGAAGCTTTCTTT.

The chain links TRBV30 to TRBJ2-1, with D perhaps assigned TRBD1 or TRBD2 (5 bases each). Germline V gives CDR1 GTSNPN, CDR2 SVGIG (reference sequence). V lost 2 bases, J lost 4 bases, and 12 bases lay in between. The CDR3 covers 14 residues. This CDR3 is CAWSPGTRYNEQFF. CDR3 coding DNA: TGTGCCTGGAGTCCAGGGACCCGATACAATGAGCAGTTCTTC.

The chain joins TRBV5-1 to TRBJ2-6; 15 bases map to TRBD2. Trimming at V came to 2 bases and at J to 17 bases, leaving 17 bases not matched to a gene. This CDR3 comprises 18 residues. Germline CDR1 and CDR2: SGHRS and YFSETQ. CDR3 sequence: CASSFGLAGGRAFESVTF. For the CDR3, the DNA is TGCGCCAGCAGCTTCGGACTAGCGGGAGGGAGGGCTTTTGAATCGGTGACTTTC.

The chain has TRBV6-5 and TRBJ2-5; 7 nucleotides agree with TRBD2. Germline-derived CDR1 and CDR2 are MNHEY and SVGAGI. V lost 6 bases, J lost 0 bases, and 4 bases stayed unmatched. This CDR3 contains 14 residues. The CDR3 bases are TGTGCCAGCAGGGCGGGAGCGTACCAAGAGACCCAGTACTTC. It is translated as CASRAGAYQETQYF.

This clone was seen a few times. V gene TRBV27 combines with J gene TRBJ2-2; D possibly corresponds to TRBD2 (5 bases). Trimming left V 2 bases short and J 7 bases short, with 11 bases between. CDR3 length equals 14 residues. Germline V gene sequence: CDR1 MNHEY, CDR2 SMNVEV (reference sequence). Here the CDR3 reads CASSLGSRGGELFF. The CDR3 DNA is TGTGCCAGCAGTTTAGGGTCACGGGGCGGGGAGCTGTTTTTT.

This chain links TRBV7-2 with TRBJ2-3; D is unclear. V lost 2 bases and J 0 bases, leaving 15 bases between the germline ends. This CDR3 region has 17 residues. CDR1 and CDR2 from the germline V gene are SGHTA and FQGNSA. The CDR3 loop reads CASSLTRDGFSTDTQYF. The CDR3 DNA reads TGTGCCAGCAGCTTAACTCGCGATGGTTTTAGCACAGATACGCAGTATTTT.

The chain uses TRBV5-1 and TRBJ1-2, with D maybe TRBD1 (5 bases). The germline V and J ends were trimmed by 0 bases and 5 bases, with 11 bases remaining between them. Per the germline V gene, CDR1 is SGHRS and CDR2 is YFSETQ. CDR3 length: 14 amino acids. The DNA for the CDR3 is TGCGCCAGCAGCTTGGATGGGGCGGAGTATGGCTACACCTTC. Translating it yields CASSLDGAEYGYTF.

CDR3 residues: CAWSSPFGSAGGEFF. The CDR3 DNA follows: TGTGCCTGGAGCTCCCCCTTCGGGTCAGCGGGAGGGGAGTTCTTC. The chain recombines TRBV30 with TRBJ2-1, with 10 bases aligning to TRBD2. This CDR3 region has 15 residues. The ends lost 3 bases at V and 14 bases at J; junction bases unmatched: 16. CDR1 is GTSNPN, CDR2 SVGIG, per germline (reference sequence).

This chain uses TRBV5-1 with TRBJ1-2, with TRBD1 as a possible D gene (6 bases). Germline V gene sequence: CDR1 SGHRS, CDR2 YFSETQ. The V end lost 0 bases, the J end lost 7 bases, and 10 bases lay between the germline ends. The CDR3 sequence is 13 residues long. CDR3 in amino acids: CASSLEGVSGYTF. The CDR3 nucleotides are TGCGCCAGCAGCTTGGAGGGGGTTTCTGGCTACACCTTC.